Below, 13 T cell receptor beta chains from the same sample are listed, as sequenced in a study of blood T cell repertoires in COVID-19. TCRdb's table, derived via immunoSEQ multiplex PCR, lists solely in-frame clones and lacks some. This table holds about 140,000 clones, more than 80% found once. The specimen was PBMCs or T cells enriched from blood (not recorded which). The source of these receptors is a woman aged 18-29 years who had been exposed to COVID-19.

The V and J genes are TRBV3-1 (or the pseudogene TRBV3-2) and TRBJ1-6, with D possibly being TRBD1 (5 bases). CDR3 size: 14 residues. Germline CDR1 reads LGHDT; CDR2 reads YNNKEL (reference sequence). Trimming cost V 1 base and J 7 bases, with 8 bases left between them. The CDR3 sequence is CASSQGQKNSPLHF. CDR3 bases: TGTGCCAGCAGCCAAGGACAGAAGAATTCACCCCTCCACTTT.

The rearrangement links TRBV5-1 to TRBJ2-2, with 12 bases lining up with TRBD1. After removal of 3 bases from V and 3 bases from J, the junction contained 6 bases not matched to a gene. The CDR3 totals 17 residues. The germline V gene has CDR1 SGHRS and CDR2 YFSETQ. The CDR3 region has the DNA TGCGCCAGCAGCTCGGGGACAGGGGGCCTCGACACCGGGGAGCTGTTTTTT. Its translation is CASSSGTGGLDTGELFF.

The rearrangement joins TRBV5-6 to TRBJ1-2; 7 nucleotides match TRBD1. The germline V gene encodes CDR1 SGHDT and CDR2 YYEEEE. Unmatched junction bases numbered 7, after V lost 5 bases and J lost 3 bases. This CDR3 is built from 14 residues. The CDR3 coding sequence is TGTGCCAGCAGGATAATGACAGGGTACTATGGCTACACCTTC. This gives the protein CASRIMTGYYGYTF.

The chain links TRBV2 to TRBJ1-5; 7 nucleotides line up with TRBD1. From germline, CDR1 is SNHLY and CDR2 FYNNEI. The J segment lost 4 bases and the V segment lost 9 bases, leaving 12 bases of the junction unmatched. CDR3 length: 15 amino acids. The CDR3 sequence: CASGDTGAPNQPQHF. The CDR3 DNA follows: TGTGCCAGTGGGGACACAGGGGCCCCTAATCAGCCCCAGCATTTT.

This clone was recorded once. This sequence joins TRBV10-3 and TRBJ2-1; 10 bases are shared with TRBD1. J lost 4 bases, V lost 10 bases, and 4 bases had no gene match. Germline V gives CDR1 ENHRY, CDR2 SYGVKD. The length of the CDR3 is 13 residues. The CDR3 here is CATTGQGYNEQFF. In DNA, the CDR3 is TGTGCCACCACGGGACAGGGGTACAATGAGCAGTTCTTC.

CDR3 region: CASSYFPNGHSYNEQFF. The CDR3 region has the DNA TGTGCCAGCAGTTACTTTCCAAACGGACACTCCTACAATGAGCAGTTCTTC. V and J are TRBV6-2 or TRBV6-3 and TRBJ2-1, with D possibly being TRBD1 (5 bases). The V gene's germline CDR1 is MNHEY and CDR2 SVGEGT. Trimming removed 1 base from V and 0 bases from J, with 13 bases in between. The CDR3 length is 17 residues.

Here the CDR3 reads CASSLGRVETQYF. The CDR3 DNA follows: TGCGCCAGCAGCTTGGGCAGGGTGGAGACCCAGTACTTC. The chain employs TRBV5-1 and TRBJ2-5; D might be TRBD1 (5 bases). Germline lookup yields CDR1 SGHRS and CDR2 YFSETQ. This CDR3 region has 13 residues. V was cut by 0 bases and J by 5 bases, with 8 bases left in between.

The chain is built from TRBV29-1 and TRBJ1-1, with TRBD1 identical over 10 bases. Germline V gene data show CDR1 as SQVTM and CDR2 as ANQGSEA. CDR3 length: 14 residues. V trimming: 6 bases; J trimming: 2 bases; junction bases outside the gene matches: 6. The CDR3 DNA is TGCAGCGTCAGGGGGGACAGGGGCAACACTGAAGCTTTCTTT. Encoded protein: CSVRGDRGNTEAFF.

V and J are TRBV11-2 and TRBJ1-1; tentative D call: TRBD1 (6 bases). Looked up from germline, CDR1 is SGHAT and CDR2 is FQNNGV. The CDR3 consists of 15 residues. Trimming took 4 bases from V and 7 from J, leaving 19 bases between them. The CDR3 spells CASSSLQGRADEAFF. The CDR3 DNA is TGTGCCAGCAGCTCCCTACAGGGCCGCGCGGATGAAGCTTTCTTT.

The chain employs TRBV7-3 and TRBJ1-6; D call uncertain. CDR1 and CDR2 (germline): SGHTA, FQGTGA. This CDR3 spans 14 amino acids. V was shortened by 6 bases and J by 10 bases, with 16 bases between the two germline ends. The CDR3 region has the DNA TGTGCCAGCAGGGCAGGAAACTCACGGTCACCCCTCCACTTT. This codes for CASRAGNSRSPLHF.

The V call is TRBV28, the J call TRBJ1-3, with 7 bases matching TRBD1. Germline V gene lookup returns CDR1 MDHEN and CDR2 SYDVKM. J lost 0 bases, V lost 3 bases, and 2 bases had no gene match. The CDR3 extends over 15 amino acids. As DNA, the CDR3 is TGTGCCAGCAGTTTTGGACAGGCCTCTGGAAACACCATATATTTT. This codes for CASSFGQASGNTIYF.

This chain links TRBV7-8 with TRBJ2-1, with TRBD2 as a possible D gene (5 bases). Germline-derived CDR1 and CDR2 are SGHVS and FQNEAQ. CDR3 size: 15 residues. The V and J ends lost 6 bases and 0 bases respectively, with 12 bases between them. In DNA, the CDR3 is TGTGCCAGCAGTCCTAGCCGGAGCTCCTACAATGAGCAGTTCTTC. It translates to CASSPSRSSYNEQFF. Full variable domain (remainder filled in from reference TRBV7-8 and TRBJ2-1): GAGVSQSPRYKVAKRGQDVALRCDPISGHVSLFWYQQALGQGPEFLTYFQNEAQLDKSGLPSDRFFAERPEGSVSTLKIQRTQQEDSAVYLCASSPSRSSYNEQFFGPGTRLTVL.

This clone was seen just once. Distinct nucleotide sequences in the sample also encode this CDR3. The CDR3 protein is CASSLAGGSSYEQYF. For the CDR3, the DNA is TGTGCCAGCAGCTTAGCGGGAGGGAGCTCCTACGAGCAGTACTTC. The chain recombines TRBV7-2 with TRBJ2-7, with 7 nucleotides matching TRBD2. The J segment lost 0 bases and the V segment lost 0 bases, leaving 2 bases of the junction unmatched. The length of the CDR3 is 15 residues. Germline-derived CDR1 and CDR2 are SGHTA and FQGNSA.